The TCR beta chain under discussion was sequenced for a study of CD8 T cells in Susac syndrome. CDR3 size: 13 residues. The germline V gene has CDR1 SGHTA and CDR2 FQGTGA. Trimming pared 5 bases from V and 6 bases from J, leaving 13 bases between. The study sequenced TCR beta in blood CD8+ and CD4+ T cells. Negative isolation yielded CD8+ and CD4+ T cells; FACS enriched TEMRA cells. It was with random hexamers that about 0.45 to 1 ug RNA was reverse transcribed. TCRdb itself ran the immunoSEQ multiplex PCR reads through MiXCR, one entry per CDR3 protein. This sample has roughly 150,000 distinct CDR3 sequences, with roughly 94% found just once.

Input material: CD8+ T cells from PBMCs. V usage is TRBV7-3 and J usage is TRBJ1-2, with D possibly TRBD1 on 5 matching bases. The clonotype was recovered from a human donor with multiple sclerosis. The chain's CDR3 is CASSRDGVHGYTF. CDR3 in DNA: TGTGCCAGCAGCCGGGACGGAGTACATGGCTACACCTTC.